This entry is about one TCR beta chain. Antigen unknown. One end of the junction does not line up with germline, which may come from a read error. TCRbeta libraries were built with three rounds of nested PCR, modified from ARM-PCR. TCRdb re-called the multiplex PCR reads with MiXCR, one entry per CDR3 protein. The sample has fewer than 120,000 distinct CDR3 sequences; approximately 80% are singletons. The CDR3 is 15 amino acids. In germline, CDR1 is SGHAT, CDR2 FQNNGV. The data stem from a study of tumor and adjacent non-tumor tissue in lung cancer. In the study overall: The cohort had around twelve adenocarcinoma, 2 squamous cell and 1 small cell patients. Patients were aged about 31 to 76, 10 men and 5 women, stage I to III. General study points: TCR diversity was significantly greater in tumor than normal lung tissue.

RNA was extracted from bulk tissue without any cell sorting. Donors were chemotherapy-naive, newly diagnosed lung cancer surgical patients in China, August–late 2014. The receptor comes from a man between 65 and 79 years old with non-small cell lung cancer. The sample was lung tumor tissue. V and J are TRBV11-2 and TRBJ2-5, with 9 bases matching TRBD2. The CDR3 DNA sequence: TGTCCCAGCAGCATTAGCTCCGAGACTAGCGGGACCCAGTACTTC. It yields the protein CPSSISSETSGTQYF.